A selection of T cell receptor beta chains follows, all from one sample in a study of blood T cell repertoires in COVID-19. The repertoire was sequenced with immunoSEQ multiplex PCR; TCRdb's copy has only in-frame clones and lacks some. The repertoire consists of around 78,000 clones, with 80% to 90% occurring once and the leading ten covering 11%. Sequencing used peripheral blood. The receptors shown here come from a man in his 70s with active or convalescent COVID-19. CDR3s leave out the opening cysteine and the closing phenylalanine or tryptophan.

j_call: TRBJ2-3
v_call: TRBV29-1
cdr3_length: 12
cdr3_aa: SVAAGETTDTQY

j_call: TRBJ1-2
v_call: TRBV5-6
cdr3_length: 12
cdr3_aa: ASSPTQGNYGYT

j_call: TRBJ2-1
v_call: TRBV5-1
cdr3_length: 12
cdr3_aa: ASGAGGPYNEQF

j_call: TRBJ1-2
v_call: TRBV7-9
cdr3_length: 11
cdr3_aa: ASSLYPRAGYT

j_call: TRBJ2-7
v_call: TRBV28
cdr3_length: 13
cdr3_aa: ASSSPSGNYYEQY

j_call: TRBJ1-1
v_call: TRBV11-2
cdr3_length: 10
cdr3_aa: ASSSIRGEAF

j_call: TRBJ2-5
v_call: TRBV2
cdr3_length: 12
cdr3_aa: ASRGLAEGETQY

j_call: TRBJ2-3
v_call: TRBV6-5
cdr3_length: 13
cdr3_aa: ASRPGEVSTDTQY

j_call: TRBJ1-2
v_call: TRBV5-4
cdr3_length: 14
cdr3_aa: ASSPGQGPLRGGYT

j_call: TRBJ2-7
v_call: TRBV29-1
cdr3_length: 11
cdr3_aa: SVAPGGAVEQY

j_call: TRBJ1-5
v_call: TRBV30
cdr3_length: 12
cdr3_aa: AWSVNRGNQPQH

j_call: TRBJ2-2
v_call: TRBV6-5
cdr3_length: 12
cdr3_aa: ASRGALNTGELF

j_call: TRBJ1-1
v_call: TRBV30
cdr3_length: 11
cdr3_aa: AWSVTQGTEAF

j_call: TRBJ2-5
v_call: TRBV3-1/TRBV3-2
cdr3_length: 10
cdr3_aa: ASTKQGETQY

j_call: TRBJ1-2
v_call: TRBV5-4
cdr3_length: 14
cdr3_aa: ASSFRPGHLNYGYT

j_call: TRBJ2-1
v_call: TRBV28
cdr3_length: 14
cdr3_aa: ASSFWEGRPDNEQF

j_call: TRBJ1-5
v_call: TRBV23-1
cdr3_length: 12
cdr3_aa: ASSHTGGNQPQH

j_call: TRBJ1-1
v_call: TRBV4-2
cdr3_length: 14
cdr3_aa: ASSQDPTGGNTEAF

j_call: TRBJ2-6
v_call: TRBV5-1
cdr3_length: 14
cdr3_aa: ASSPPGTPGANVLT

j_call: TRBJ1-5
v_call: TRBV6-5
cdr3_length: 12
cdr3_aa: ASSKTGVLGPQH

j_call: TRBJ1-1
v_call: TRBV27
cdr3_length: 12
cdr3_aa: AAAERYGVTEAF

j_call: TRBJ1-5
v_call: TRBV18
cdr3_length: 12
cdr3_aa: ASSPQGINQPQH

j_call: TRBJ2-7
v_call: TRBV5-8
cdr3_length: 10
cdr3_aa: ASSPFWGLWY

j_call: TRBJ2-1
v_call: TRBV24-1
cdr3_length: 15
cdr3_aa: ATSGGGATRGVNEQF

j_call: TRBJ1-1
v_call: TRBV18
cdr3_length: 11
cdr3_aa: ASSPSRDTEAF

j_call: TRBJ2-2
v_call: TRBV7-9
cdr3_length: 15
cdr3_aa: ASSLSPGAVNTGELF

j_call: TRBJ2-1
v_call: TRBV6-2/TRBV6-3
cdr3_length: 14
cdr3_aa: ASSYNRGSVANEQF

j_call: TRBJ2-2
v_call: TRBV2
cdr3_length: 16
cdr3_aa: ASSDGGLAVANTGELF

j_call: TRBJ1-3
v_call: TRBV6-5
cdr3_length: 11
cdr3_aa: ATLWSGGNTIY

j_call: TRBJ1-6
v_call: TRBV5-4
cdr3_length: 17
cdr3_aa: ASTDPRDSPGSYSSPLH

j_call: TRBJ2-3
v_call: TRBV6-1
cdr3_length: 14
cdr3_aa: ASSGGGGRFVGTQY

j_call: TRBJ1-1
v_call: TRBV28
cdr3_length: 10
cdr3_aa: ASRAGGTEAF

j_call: TRBJ2-7
v_call: TRBV5-4
cdr3_length: 11
cdr3_aa: ASSLEAALEQY

j_call: TRBJ2-5
v_call: TRBV20-1
cdr3_length: 12
cdr3_aa: SASQRLVFETQY

j_call: TRBJ1-5
v_call: TRBV6-5
cdr3_length: 12
cdr3_aa: ASSYDRGGQPQH

j_call: TRBJ2-5
v_call: TRBV19
cdr3_length: 12
cdr3_aa: ASRKREGRETQY

j_call: TRBJ1-2
v_call: TRBV7-8
cdr3_length: 12
cdr3_aa: ASSSWTGNYGYT

j_call: TRBJ2-2
v_call: TRBV6-5
cdr3_length: 14
cdr3_aa: ASSYSRTTNTGELF

j_call: TRBJ1-1
v_call: TRBV28
cdr3_length: 11
cdr3_aa: ASSLLGTGGAF

j_call: TRBJ1-1
v_call: TRBV18
cdr3_length: 12
cdr3_aa: ASSTQGVDTEAF

j_call: TRBJ2-7
v_call: TRBV6-5
cdr3_length: 12
cdr3_aa: ASSLGTSRYEQY

j_call: TRBJ1-2
v_call: TRBV5-8
cdr3_length: 10
cdr3_aa: ASSFLPRGYT

j_call: TRBJ1-3
v_call: TRBV11-2
cdr3_length: 13
cdr3_aa: ASSVIRDSGNTIY

j_call: TRBJ1-5
v_call: TRBV6-5
cdr3_length: 11
cdr3_aa: ASSYSGTGLQH

j_call: TRBJ1-2
v_call: TRBV28
cdr3_length: 12
cdr3_aa: ASSTGTGVPGYT

j_call: TRBJ1-1
v_call: TRBV23-1
cdr3_length: 14
cdr3_aa: ASSQSVGQGGTEAF

j_call: TRBJ1-2
v_call: TRBV4-1
cdr3_length: 14
cdr3_aa: ASSQTGGAGGYGYT

j_call: TRBJ1-1
v_call: TRBV12-3/TRBV12-4
cdr3_length: 10
cdr3_aa: ASSQQGAEAF

j_call: TRBJ2-1
v_call: TRBV9
cdr3_length: 15
cdr3_aa: ASSPSGAGGPIGEQF

j_call: TRBJ2-3
v_call: TRBV6-5
cdr3_length: 13
cdr3_aa: AGRTDLISTDTQY

j_call: TRBJ2-7
v_call: TRBV5-4
cdr3_length: 12
cdr3_aa: ASSLQGAAYEQY

j_call: TRBJ2-5
v_call: TRBV5-6
cdr3_length: 11
cdr3_aa: ASRTKAQETQY

j_call: TRBJ1-6
v_call: TRBV28
cdr3_length: 14
cdr3_aa: ASSVGTGAYNSPLH

j_call: TRBJ1-1
v_call: TRBV27
cdr3_length: 10
cdr3_aa: ASRGVYTEAF

j_call: TRBJ2-7
v_call: TRBV28
cdr3_length: 14
cdr3_aa: ASRVRRGTGTNEQY